These 27 T cell receptor beta chains were all obtained from the same sample, sequenced in a study of T cells in Graves' hyperthyroidism and ophthalmopathy. TCR beta CDR3 regions were amplified from RNA. First-round RT-PCR targeting the TCR CDR3 was performed with the HTBI primer set. MiXCR was run by TCRdb on the multiplex PCR reads, yielding one entry per CDR3 protein. The sample lists 550,000 to 700,000 distinct CDR3 sequences; approximately 44% were seen once. Sequenced input: peripheral blood or thyroid tissue (not recorded which). The source of these receptors is an adult woman with Graves' disease, either hyperthyroidism or ophthalmopathy (not recorded which).

The chain recombines TRBV7-3 with TRBJ2-2; D uncertain. CDR3 size: 13 residues. Trimming removed 5 bases from V and 6 bases from J, with 10 bases in between. CDR1 is SGHTA, CDR2 FQGTGA, per germline. CDR3 residues: CASSKESSGELFF. The DNA for the CDR3 is TGTGCCAGCAGCAAAGAGTCCTCCGGGGAGCTGTTTTTT.

This clonotype came up many times. This chain's CDR3 is CASSLASVGGTGELFF. In nucleotides, the CDR3 is TGCGCCAGCAGCTTGGCCTCCGTTGGGGGCACCGGGGAGCTGTTTTTT. This rearrangement joins TRBV5-1 to TRBJ2-2; possibly TRBD1 or TRBD2 for D (5 bases each). Trimming shortened V by 0 bases and J by 4 bases, and 13 bases separated the two germline ends. The germline gives CDR1 SGHRS, CDR2 YFSETQ. CDR3 length: 16 amino acids.

This sequence joins TRBV28 and TRBJ2-7, with 10 bases fitting TRBD2. With 6 bases clipped from V and 0 bases from J, the junction kept 5 bases outside the gene matches. The V gene's germline CDR1 is MDHEN and CDR2 SYDVKM. The CDR3 consists of 15 residues. CDR3 protein: CASRDRLAGSYEQYF. CDR3 DNA: TGTGCCAGCAGGGACCGACTAGCGGGCTCCTACGAGCAGTACTTC. The full variable domain, in which reference TRBV28 and TRBJ2-7 provide the parts outside the CDR3, is DVKVTQSSRYLVKRTGEKVFLECVQDMDHENMFWYRQDPGLGLRLIYFSYDVKMKEKGDIPEGYSVSREKKERFSLILESASTNQTSMYLCASRDRLAGSYEQYFGPGTRLTVT.

This clonotype has at least ten counts. The V gene is TRBV5-1, the J gene TRBJ1-5; TRBD1 is a possible D gene (5 bases). Germline CDR1 reads SGHRS; CDR2 reads YFSETQ. The V and J ends lost 0 bases and 7 bases respectively, with 8 bases between them. The CDR3 covers 13 residues. Here the CDR3 reads CASSLAGPQPQHF. DNA of the CDR3: TGCGCCAGCAGCTTGGCAGGGCCCCAGCCCCAGCATTTT.

DNA for the CDR3: TGCGCCAGCAGCTCGTCAGGGGGGACAGGTAATCAGCCCCAGCATTTT. Its protein is CASSSSGGTGNQPQHF. V usage is TRBV5-1 and J usage is TRBJ1-5, with 8 bases identical to TRBD1. This CDR3 spans 16 amino acids. Germline values: CDR1 SGHRS, CDR2 YFSETQ. The junction had 9 bases not matched to a gene; V was cut back by 3 bases and J by 4 bases. The whole variable domain, filled in from reference TRBV5-1 and TRBJ1-5, reads KAGVTQTPRYLIKTRGQQVTLSCSPISGHRSVSWYQQTPGQGLQFLFEYFSETQRNKGNFPGRFSGRQFSNSRSEMNVSTLELGDSALYLCASSSSGGTGNQPQHFGDGTRLSIL.

This clonotype was detected ten times or more. The rearrangement uses TRBV7-9 and TRBJ2-7; no firm D call. Germline CDR1 reads SEHNR; CDR2 reads FQNEAQ (reference sequence). There are 13 residues in the CDR3. V lost 5 bases, J lost 6 bases, and 14 bases lay in between. The CDR3: CASSLQTATEQYF. The CDR3 DNA reads TGTGCCAGCAGCCTTCAGACGGCAACCGAGCAGTACTTC.

This clonotype was counted many times. V is TRBV10-2 and J is TRBJ2-5; 11 positions match TRBD2. The CDR3 covers 14 residues. In germline, CDR1 is WSHSY, CDR2 SAAADI. The ends lost 4 bases at V and 4 bases at J; junction bases unmatched: 2. CDR3 in amino acids: CASSVLAGAETQYF. Here the CDR3 DNA reads TGCGCCAGCAGTGTACTAGCGGGAGCAGAGACCCAGTACTTC.

This chain joins TRBV20-1 and TRBJ1-1; 10 bases are shared with TRBD1. This CDR3 spans 14 amino acids. The V gene's germline CDR1 is DFQATT and CDR2 SNEGSKA (reference sequence). V dropped 6 bases and J dropped 1; count of bases not matched to a gene: 5. CDR3 bases: TGCAGTGCGTGGGACAGGGGCCCGAACACTGAAGCTTTCTTT. This encodes CSAWDRGPNTEAFF.

This clonotype was seen only once. This sequence joins TRBV11-2 and TRBJ2-1; D possibly corresponds to TRBD1 (6 bases). V lost 4 bases and J 4 bases, leaving 14 bases between the germline ends. Germline assignment: CDR1 SGHAT and CDR2 FQNNGV. The CDR3 contains 15 residues. CDR3 sequence: CASSSGEIKYNEQFF. In DNA form, the CDR3 reads TGTGCCAGCAGCTCAGGGGAGATCAAGTACAATGAGCAGTTCTTC.

This clonotype was picked up many times. The chain couples TRBV7-2 to TRBJ2-7; 11 positions match TRBD2. The CDR3 covers 16 residues. The V gene's germline CDR1 is SGHTA and CDR2 FQGNSA. With 2 bases clipped from V and 6 bases from J, the junction kept 9 bases outside the gene matches. CDR3 sequence: CASSLRSSGRRSEQYF. The CDR3 DNA sequence: TGTGCCAGCAGCTTAAGATCTAGCGGGAGGAGGAGCGAGCAGTACTTC.

J is TRBJ1-1 and V is TRBV12-5; perhaps TRBD1 as D (6 bases). CDR3 length: 13 amino acids. Trimming took off 6 bases at V and 5 bases at J, with 13 bases between the two ends. Germline CDR1 and CDR2: LGHNT and FRNRAP. The CDR3: CASGLGGWTEAFF. Here the CDR3 DNA reads TGTGCTAGTGGCCTAGGGGGTTGGACTGAAGCTTTCTTT.

There are many counts of this clonotype. The rearrangement uses TRBV5-1 and TRBJ2-5, with D possibly called TRBD1 or TRBD2 (5 bases each). From germline, CDR1 is SGHRS and CDR2 YFSETQ. This CDR3 has 16 amino acids. Trimming pared 4 bases from V and 4 bases from J, leaving 20 bases between. As DNA, the CDR3 is TGCGCCAGCAGCCATCGCCAGGGACGGGCCGGAGAGACCCAGTACTTC. Translation: CASSHRQGRAGETQYF.

The J gene is TRBJ1-5, the V gene TRBV24-1; D may be TRBD1 (5 bases). CDR3 size: 14 residues. In germline, CDR1 is KGHDR, CDR2 SFDVKD. Trimming pared 4 bases from V and 9 bases from J, leaving 15 bases between. For the CDR3, the DNA is TGTGCCACCAGTGACATAGACAGCTTTCGGCCCCAGCATTTT. Translation gives CATSDIDSFRPQHF.

The rearrangement uses TRBV13 and TRBJ2-7; possibly TRBD1 for D (6 bases). The CDR3 covers 15 residues. Germline-derived CDR1 and CDR2 are PRHDT and FYEKMQ (reference sequence). V was pared by 5 bases and J by 0 bases, with 14 bases between. CDR3 sequence: CASSVGTRDSYEQYF. For the CDR3, the DNA is TGTGCCAGCAGCGTCGGGACACGCGACTCCTACGAGCAGTACTTC.

The count of this clonotype is one. V gene TRBV3-1 combines with J gene TRBJ1-1; TRBD1 matches 9 bases. Germline lookup yields CDR1 LGHDT and CDR2 YNNKEL (reference sequence). This CDR3 is 16 amino acids long. V shed 1 base and J 0 bases; nucleotides not matched to a gene: 3. The CDR3 is CASSQAGTGMNTEAFF. CDR3 nucleotide sequence: TGTGCCAGCAGCCAAGCCGGGACAGGGATGAACACTGAAGCTTTCTTT.

The chain couples TRBV6-5 to TRBJ1-4, with 8 bases identical to TRBD1. The CDR3 length is 13 residues. Germline lookup yields CDR1 MNHEY and CDR2 SVGAGI. J lost 8 bases, V lost 4 bases, and 3 bases had no gene match. CDR3 nucleotides: TGTGCCAGCAGTTCGACAGGGGAAGAAAAACTGTTTTTT. Amino acid sequence: CASSSTGEEKLFF.

Points on this clonotype: Given a much more abundant clone one base away, this may be a read error. The chain joins TRBV5-1 to TRBJ2-5, with 9 bases identical to TRBD2. This CDR3 contains 15 residues. CDR1 is SGHRS and CDR2 is YFSETQ in the germline V gene. The CDR3 spells CASSLGAGGAETQHF. The CDR3 DNA is TGCGCCAGCAGCTTGGGAGCGGGAGGCGCAGAGACCCAGCACTTC.

V and J are TRBV29-1 and TRBJ2-7, with D maybe TRBD2 (6 bases). CDR1 is SQVTM, CDR2 ANQGSEA, per germline. V was cut by 7 bases and J by 12 bases, with 25 bases left in between. The CDR3 has 13 residues. The CDR3 coding sequence is TGCAGCGCTGGAGAGAGCGGAGGGCGCTCTAGGTACTTC. Translated: CSAGESGGRSRYF.

This clonotype has at least ten counts. The V and J genes are TRBV20-1 and TRBJ1-5; perhaps TRBD1 as D (6 bases). Looked up from germline, CDR1 is DFQATT and CDR2 is SNEGSKA (reference sequence). The CDR3 loop spans 15 amino acids. The V gene lost 0 bases and the J gene lost 10 bases, with 19 bases spanning the gap. The CDR3, as DNA: TGCAGTGCTAGAGATCGGGGGACAACCGAGGGCCCCCAGCATTTT. It codes for CSARDRGTTEGPQHF.

The chain has TRBV4-2 and TRBJ1-5; no clear D. The V and J ends lost 1 base and 5 bases respectively, with 15 bases between them. This CDR3 comprises 16 residues. Germline-derived CDR1 and CDR2 are LGHNA and YNFKEQ. The DNA of the CDR3 is TGTGCCAGCAGCCAAGGTGGCAGGTCGACATATCAGCCCCAGCATTTT. This translates into CASSQGGRSTYQPQHF.

The rearrangement uses TRBV9 and TRBJ1-1; D is ambiguous. V lost 0 bases to trimming and J lost 4 bases, with 7 bases between them. Germline V gene sequence: CDR1 SGDLS, CDR2 YYNGEE. The CDR3 loop spans 13 amino acids. This chain's CDR3 is CASSVGSSTEAFF. For the CDR3, the DNA is TGTGCCAGCAGCGTAGGCTCTTCCACTGAAGCTTTCTTT.

The chain recombines TRBV7-6 with TRBJ2-2; D unresolved. Germline V gene sequence: CDR1 SGHVS, CDR2 FNYEAQ. The CDR3 has 12 amino acids. Deletions cut 1 base from V and 10 bases from J, with 7 bases between. The CDR3 loop reads CASSLDPVELFF. CDR3 sequence (DNA): TGTGCCAGCAGCTTAGATCCGGTGGAGCTGTTTTTT.

The rearrangement joins TRBV28 to TRBJ2-7; TRBD1 matches at 8 bases. V was pared by 5 bases and J by 4 bases, with 4 bases of the junction left unmatched. CDR1 and CDR2 (germline): MDHEN, SYDVKM. CDR3 length: 13 residues. This CDR3 reads CASSRQGLYEQYF. CDR3 DNA: TGTGCCAGCAGTCGACAGGGGTTGTACGAGCAGTACTTC.

This clonotype was recorded many times. The V gene is TRBV20-1, the J gene TRBJ2-2; 10 nucleotides agree with TRBD2. The ends lost 1 base at V and 6 bases at J; junction bases unmatched: 8. CDR1 is DFQATT, CDR2 SNEGSKA, per germline (reference sequence). The CDR3 is 16 amino acids. CDR3 in amino acids: CSARVPSGSGSGELFF. The CDR3 DNA reads as TGCAGTGCTAGAGTTCCTAGCGGGAGCGGGTCCGGGGAGCTGTTTTTT.

On this clonotype itself: Because the CDR3's place on the DNA is in doubt, the DNA is left out and the CDR3 is given as listed by TCRdb. The CDR3: CGSSFYICSARRPQGSYEQYF. The rearrangement joins TRBV7-3 to TRBJ2-7; the table's TRBD1 call for D was not verified on the DNA. Germline loops: CDR1 SGHTA, CDR2 FQGTGA. The CDR3 has 21 amino acids, counting both end residues.

Ten or more counts support this clonotype. This sequence joins TRBV7-3 and TRBJ2-7, with TRBD1 as a possible D gene (5 bases). V lost 3 bases to trimming and J lost 6 bases, with 12 bases between them. This CDR3 has 13 amino acids. Germline-derived CDR1 and CDR2 are SGHTA and FQGTGA. The CDR3 loop reads CASSLQGLGEQYF. The CDR3 DNA sequence: TGTGCCAGCAGCTTGCAGGGCTTGGGCGAGCAGTACTTC.

There are many counts of this clonotype. The rearrangement links TRBV5-1 to TRBJ1-1; D unresolved. The length of the CDR3 is 12 residues. The germline V and J ends were trimmed by 2 bases and 5 bases, with 7 bases remaining between them. Germline values: CDR1 SGHRS, CDR2 YFSETQ. This chain's CDR3 is CASSLFPTEAFF. The DNA of the CDR3 is TGCGCCAGCAGCTTATTCCCAACTGAAGCTTTCTTT.